Following are 13 T cell receptor beta chains from one sample sequenced in a study of blood T cell repertoires in COVID-19. The method was immunoSEQ multiplex PCR; TCRdb's version includes in-frame clones alone and lacks a portion of them. The sample comprises roughly 50,000 clones, approximately 80% of which are singletons, and less than 75% rests with the top ten. Sequencing used peripheral blood. The receptors derive from an older man with acute or convalescent COVID-19.

This clone was seen once. The chain recombines TRBV12-3 or TRBV12-4 with TRBJ2-7; D possibly corresponds to TRBD2 (5 bases). The CDR3 length is 12 residues. Trimming took 7 bases from V and 6 from J, leaving 13 bases between them. CDR3 DNA sequence: TGTGCCAGCACCTTCTTTCGGGGCGAGCAGTACTTC. It codes for CASTFFRGEQYF.

This clone appeared once. This sequence joins TRBV15 and TRBJ1-4; 8 nucleotides line up with TRBD1. This CDR3 is built from 15 residues. Germline V gene data show CDR1 as LNHNV and CDR2 as YYDKDF (reference sequence). With V trimmed by 5 bases and J by 7 bases, 9 bases remained unmatched. The CDR3 DNA sequence: TGTGCCACCAGCGATGGGGGCAGGGGGCGTGAAAAACTGTTTTTT. Residues: CATSDGGRGREKLFF.

In its sample, this clone was seen once. J is TRBJ2-3 and V is TRBV19, with 8 positions matching TRBD1. This CDR3 is 16 amino acids long. CDR1 and CDR2 from the germline V gene are LNHDA and SQIVND (reference sequence). Germline trimming cut 1 base from V and 3 bases from J; bases unmatched to any gene: 6. The CDR3 sequence: CASSIATGDLTDTQYF. CDR3 DNA sequence: TGTGCCAGTAGTATAGCGACAGGGGACCTTACAGATACGCAGTATTTT.

The J gene is TRBJ2-7, the V gene TRBV6-1; D is unclear. There are 14 residues in the CDR3. Germline V lookup: CDR1 MNHNS, CDR2 SASEGT. The germline V and J ends were trimmed by 3 bases and 0 bases, with 9 bases remaining between them. CDR3 nucleotide sequence: TGTGCCAGCAGTGATCCAACTAACTCCTACGAGCAGTACTTC. Translated: CASSDPTNSYEQYF.

The chain couples TRBV2 to TRBJ1-1; D is uncertain. Germline CDR1 SNHLY, CDR2 FYNNEI. This CDR3 has 14 amino acids. V dropped 6 bases and J dropped 1 base, with 12 bases sitting between them. CDR3 nucleotide sequence: TGTGCCAGCAGCCCAGAGGGCTCGAACACTGAAGCTTTCTTT. It is translated as CASSPEGSNTEAFF.

The genes are TRBV5-6 and TRBJ2-3; 7 bases map to TRBD1. V dropped 4 bases and J dropped 3; count of bases not matched to a gene: 8. CDR1 and CDR2 (germline): SGHDT, YYEEEE. The CDR3 contains 15 residues. In DNA, the CDR3 is TGTGCCAGCAGCGGAACAGGGGATAGGACAGATACGCAGTATTTT. Its translation: CASSGTGDRTDTQYF. The variable domain in full, with the rest retrieved from reference TRBV5-6 and TRBJ2-3, is DAGVTQSPTHLIKTRGQQVTLRCSPKSGHDTVSWYQQALGQGPQFIFQYYEEEERQRGNFPDRFSGHQFPNYSSELNVNALLLGDSALYLCASSGTGDRTDTQYFGPGTRLTVL.

This clone was seen only once. The CDR3 loop is CASSSIYSGNTIYF. The CDR3 DNA reads TGTGCCAGCAGCTCCATCTACTCTGGAAACACCATATATTTT. The rearrangement joins TRBV11-2 to TRBJ1-3; no definite D call. Per the germline V gene, CDR1 is SGHAT and CDR2 is FQNNGV. Deletions cut 4 bases from V and 0 bases from J, with 7 bases between. This CDR3 has 14 residues.

This chain connects TRBV6-2 or TRBV6-3 to TRBJ2-5; TRBD2 agrees at 9 bases. This CDR3 contains 15 residues. Looked up from germline, CDR1 is MNHEY and CDR2 is SVGEGT. The trim removed 4 bases at V and 4 bases at J, leaving 7 bases unmatched. The DNA for the CDR3 is TGTGCCAGCAGTTTAGCGGGGGAGCCTGCAGAGACCCAGTACTTC. This encodes CASSLAGEPAETQYF.

V usage is TRBV19 and J usage is TRBJ1-5; 10 bases match TRBD1. CDR3 size: 15 residues. V shed 2 bases and J 6 bases; nucleotides not matched to a gene: 4. Germline CDR1 reads LNHDA; CDR2 reads SQIVND (reference sequence). The CDR3 loop is CASSIPGQGGQPQHF. In DNA form, the CDR3 reads TGTGCCAGTAGTATACCCGGACAGGGGGGTCAGCCCCAGCATTTT. The full variable domain, in which reference TRBV19 and TRBJ1-5 provide the parts outside the CDR3, is DGGITQSPKYLFRKEGQNVTLSCEQNLNHDAMYWYRQDPGQGLRLIYYSQIVNDFQKGDIAEGYSVSREKKESFPLTVTSAQKNPTAFYLCASSIPGQGGQPQHFGDGTRLSIL.

The genes are TRBV6-5 and TRBJ2-1; D is possibly TRBD1 (6 bases). Germline CDR1 and CDR2: MNHEY and SVGAGI. This CDR3 is 13 amino acids long. Trimming pared 4 bases from V and 11 bases from J, leaving 15 bases between. The CDR3 protein is CASSSYSQGQQFF. CDR3 DNA sequence: TGTGCCAGCAGTTCCTACTCCCAGGGGCAGCAGTTCTTC.

V usage is TRBV11-2 and J usage is TRBJ2-7, with D possibly matching TRBD2 (5 bases). Germline CDR1 is SGHAT and CDR2 is FQNNGV. Trimming stripped 1 base from V and 7 bases from J, with 14 bases between. The CDR3 covers 14 residues. The CDR3, as DNA: TGTGCCAGCAGCTTAGGGGCTAGCCGTGATGAGCAGTACTTC. Translating it yields CASSLGASRDEQYF.

The V gene is TRBV4-1, the J gene TRBJ2-3, with 8 bases fitting TRBD2. The CDR3 has 16 amino acids. Germline V gene sequence: CDR1 MGHRA, CDR2 YSYEKL. Losses at the gene ends were 7 bases for V and 3 bases for J; bases not matched to a gene: 12. As DNA, the CDR3 is TGCGCCAGCAAGGTCCGGGGGGGCGGTTCGACAGATACGCAGTATTTT. Its translation: CASKVRGGGSTDTQYF.

The rearrangement joins TRBV10-3 to TRBJ2-1; TRBD2 agrees at 13 bases. CDR3 size: 15 residues. Germline CDR1 is ENHRY and CDR2 is SYGVKD. Germline trimming cut 6 bases from V and 5 bases from J; bases unmatched to any gene: 4. The CDR3, as DNA: TGTGCCATCAGCCCCGGGACTAGCGGGGACAATGAGCAGTTCTTC. The encoded protein is CAISPGTSGDNEQFF.